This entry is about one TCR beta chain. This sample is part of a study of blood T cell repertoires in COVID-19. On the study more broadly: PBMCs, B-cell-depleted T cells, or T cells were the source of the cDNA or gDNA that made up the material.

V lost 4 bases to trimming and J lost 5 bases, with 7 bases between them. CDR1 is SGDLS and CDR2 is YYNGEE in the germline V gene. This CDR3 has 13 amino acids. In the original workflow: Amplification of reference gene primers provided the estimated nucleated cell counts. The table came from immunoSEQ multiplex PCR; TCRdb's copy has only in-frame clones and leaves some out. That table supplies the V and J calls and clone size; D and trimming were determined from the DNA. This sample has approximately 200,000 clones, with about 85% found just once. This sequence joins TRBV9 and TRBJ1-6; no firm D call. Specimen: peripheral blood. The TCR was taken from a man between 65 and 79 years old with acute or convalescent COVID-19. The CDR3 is CASSPRDNSPLHF. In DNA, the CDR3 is TGTGCCAGCAGCCCCCGGGATAATTCACCCCTCCACTTT.